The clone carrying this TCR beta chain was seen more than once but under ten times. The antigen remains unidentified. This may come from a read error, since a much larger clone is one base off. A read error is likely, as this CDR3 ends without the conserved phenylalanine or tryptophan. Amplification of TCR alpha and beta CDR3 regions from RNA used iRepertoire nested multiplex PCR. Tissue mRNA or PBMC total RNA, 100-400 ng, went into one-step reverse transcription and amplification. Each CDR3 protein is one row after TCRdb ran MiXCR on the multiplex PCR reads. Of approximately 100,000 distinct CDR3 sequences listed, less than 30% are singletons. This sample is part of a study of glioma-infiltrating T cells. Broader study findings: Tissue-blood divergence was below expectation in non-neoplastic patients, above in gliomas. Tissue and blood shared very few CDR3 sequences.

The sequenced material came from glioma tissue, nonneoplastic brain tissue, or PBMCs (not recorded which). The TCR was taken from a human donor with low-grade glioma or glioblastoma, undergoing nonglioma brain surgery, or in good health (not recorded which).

CDR3: CASSLGVANYGYTL. CDR3 bases: TGCGCCAGCAGCTTGGGGGTCGCTAACTATGGCTACACCCTC. V is TRBV5-1 and J is TRBJ1-2; D is undetermined. Germline assignment: CDR1 SGHRS and CDR2 YFSETQ. CDR3 length equals 14 residues. Between the trimmed V and J ends, which lost 0 bases and 0 bases, there was a span of 6 bases.